This TCR beta chain was sequenced in a study of PD-1 blockade in classical Hodgkin lymphoma. Study-level background: Nivolumab dosed at 3 mg/kg went to patients intravenously every 2 weeks.

A remark on this clone: The antigen is undetermined.

Study results and caveats: Patients excluded were those beginning nivolumab under 1 year after ASCT. Baseline TCR diversity was reportedly lower in newly diagnosed patients than healthy donors.

Every patient was affected by relapse after autologous stem cell transplantation, while exposure to brentuximab vedotin was not uniform. Patients showed best responses of complete response, partial response or progressive disease. Data came from immunoSEQ multiplex PCR; TCRdb stores just in-frame clones and leaves some out. The sample has 10,000 to 15,000 clones; 80% to 85% are singletons. The clonotype originates from a human donor with classical Hodgkin lymphoma. The sample here was peripheral blood mononuclear cells (PBMCs), taken at baseline.

The CDR3 bases are TGTGCCAGCAGCCCGAGGGGTGGAGGAGAGGAGCTGTTTTTT. It yields the protein CASSPRGGGEELFF. The chain employs TRBV5-4 and TRBJ2-2, with D possibly being TRBD1 or TRBD2 (5 bases each). Germline V gives CDR1 SGHNT, CDR2 YYREEE (reference sequence). Trimming stripped 4 bases from V and 10 bases from J, with 17 bases between. The CDR3 is 14 amino acids.